The T cell receptor (beta chain) under discussion was sequenced for a study of shared clonotypes between healthy human individuals. Generated by immunoSEQ multiplex PCR, the TCRdb table keeps only in-frame clones and is missing some. The sample has 760,000 or so clones, about 96% seen once; the top ten hold under 0.3%. Naive CD8 populations comprised CD45RO-negative cells positively selected for CCR7, excluding terminally differentiated effector memory CD45RA+ cells. V shed 5 bases, J shed 5 bases, and the junction held 6 bases outside the gene matches. The germline V gene encodes CDR1 MNHNY and CDR2 SVGAGI (reference sequence). This CDR3 region has 15 residues.

V gene TRBV6-6 combines with J gene TRBJ2-2, with 9 bases that match TRBD1. Source material: naive CD8+ T cells sorted from blood. The source is a man aged 25 to 45 in good health. The CDR3 loop reads CASSGTGGATGELFF. The DNA for the CDR3 is TGTGCCAGCAGTGGTACAGGGGGCGCGACCGGGGAGCTGTTTTTT.